The sequence of this T cell receptor beta chain was determined in a study of early stage breast cancer tumors (TCRdb year 2017). Background on the whole study: Of the 15 or so invasive breast tumors, about a dozen were found to be estrogen receptor-positive, progesterone receptor-positive and HER2-negative. Of the roughly twelve ER+/PR+/HER2- tumors, eight were classified as invasive ductal carcinomas and four as invasive lobular carcinomas. The average read coverage per sample was roughly 9.5-fold. Across all samples, approximately 2,500,000 templates representing roughly 1,100,000 unique clonotypes were detected. Overall study results and their limits: Repertoires from blood and normal breast were more alike than repertoires from blood and tumor, and in about 85% of the 16 patients, comparing each tissue with blood separated tumor from normal. Chain pairing and functional markers such as CD4, CD8 and FOXP3 were not captured by bulk genomic DNA sequencing of unsorted cells. Because the cohort was small, analysis by tumor subtype was not possible. Enriched TCRB sequences shared across patients were found to be mostly commonly generated sequences that were unlikely to play an important role in the tumor microenvironment. Tumors showed about 2.5-fold higher T cell density and higher clonality than adjacent normal breast tissue.

The study profiled bulk TCR beta-chain repertoires in matched peripheral blood, tumor and adjacent normal breast tissue taken from some 17 patients with early-stage breast cancer. Before surgery, about 4.5-11 mL of whole blood was collected into EDTA tubes and then processed within 2 hours. Ficoll-Paque centrifugation in SepMate-50 tubes was used to isolate peripheral blood mononuclear cells. For storage in liquid nitrogen, PBMCs were cryopreserved as aliquots of about 1.9 to 4 million cells in roughly 90% FBS with around 10% DMSO. The Qiagen AllPrep DNA/RNA Mini kit was used for genomic DNA extraction. Two independent genomic DNA replicates were amplified for each sample, with approximately 0.5 ug used for blood and approximately 1.5 ug for tumor or normal breast. Following the manufacturer's instructions, the ImmunoSeq Intro kit was used to carry out TCRB sequencing on genomic DNA. Multiplex PCR was run for 30 to 40 cycles using proprietary primers and spike-in control sequences for absolute quantification. An 87-bp fragment spanning the CDR3 and flanking V and J genes was sequenced with single-end 150-bp reads. Each lane of an Illumina MiSeq running version 3.0 chemistry carried seven multiplexed samples, with two replicates apiece. In the authors' own workflow: The vendor's proprietary pipeline processed the raw data and merged both replicates into a single result for each sample. Clonotypes were defined as productive rearrangements sharing the V-gene family, CDR3 amino acid sequence and J-gene segment. Clonality was calculated as 1 minus the normalized Shannon entropy (Pielou evenness) of TCRB abundances. To estimate T cell density, the total number of templates was divided by the number of input cells, which was inferred from the amount of DNA input. Recon was used with default parameters to estimate total repertoire diversity and clonality. A clonotype counted as tumor-enriched if its abundance in tumor exceeded 0.1% and was at least 32-fold higher than its abundance in normal breast. Here the immuneACCESS table is served through TCRdb, limited to in-frame sequences with V and J called. Missing clones are a known gap in these copies; in checked studies unresolved V genes cover under half, and the rest lacks a known reason. V, J and clone size reflect that table, while D and trimming were determined from the DNA. The sample table lists approximately 54,000 clones, roughly 78% of them with a count of one. The ten largest clones capture 3% to 4% of the sample.

The junction carries 4 bases between V and J, which are trimmed by 1 base and 1 base respectively. CDR1 and CDR2 (MNHEY, SMNVEV) derive from the germline V gene (reference sequence). The CDR3 covers 13 residues, taking in both the cysteine and the phenylalanine. CDR3 DNA is the only sequence kept; it has 39 bases, read in frame from the first base. In regard to this clone: This receptor's antigen is unknown. Nothing much larger sits one base from this clone, and base qualities are not available.

Sequencing was done on a sample of blood. Recombination connected TRBV27 to TRBJ1-1; the D gene is unclear. This receptor was identified in a person between 35 and 49 years old with breast cancer. In nucleotide form, the sequence is TGTGCCAGCAGTTTATACGGGAACACTGAAGCTTTCTTT. Its protein reads: CASSLYGNTEAFF.